Listed below are T cell receptor beta chains from one sample, sequenced in a study of T cell repertoires in cytomegalovirus infection. What these receptors recognize is not known. MiXCR, run by TCRdb on the reads, gives a single entry per CDR3 protein. The sample includes a few hundred thousand distinct CDR3 sequences, almost 30% of them seen just once. Source: cultured PBMCs, taken from culture after CMV antigen stimulation. The receptors derive from a human donor in good health (CMV status not recorded). Some clones in this sample may be carry-over from other donors' samples. The CDR3 runs from the conserved cysteine through the conserved F or W. Each record gives: J gene, D gene, clone size, V gene, CDR3 protein, CDR3 DNA. The D gene is left open where the match is weak. Rows may omit the clone size; those that give it use once, few, many or a size class.

j_gene: TRBJ1-6; d_gene: NA; abundance: NA; v_gene: TRBV10-3; CDR3aa: CAISELVSPSTPLHF; CDR3nt: TGTGCCATCAGTGAGTTAGTATCCCCTTCGACACCCCTCCACTTT
j_gene: TRBJ2-7; d_gene: NA; abundance: NA; v_gene: TRBV7-6; CDR3aa: CASSYRTSYEQYF; CDR3nt: TGTGCCAGCAGCTATCGGACCTCCTACGAGCAGTACTTC
j_gene: TRBJ1-4; d_gene: TRBD1; abundance: NA; v_gene: TRBV7-6; CDR3aa: CASSLLQGPTVEKLFF; CDR3nt: TGTGCCAGCAGCTTATTACAGGGGCCAACGGTTGAAAAACTGTTTTTT
j_gene: TRBJ1-6; d_gene: TRBD1; abundance: NA; v_gene: TRBV5-5; CDR3aa: CASSYRDRLKSSYNSPLHF; CDR3nt: TGTGCCAGCAGCTACCGGGACAGGTTGAAGAGCTCCTATAATTCACCCCTCCACTTT
j_gene: TRBJ1-1; d_gene: NA; abundance: once; v_gene: TRBV6-1; CDR3aa: CASSETGRSEAFF; CDR3nt: TGTGCCAGCAGTGAAACGGGCAGGAGTGAAGCTTTCTTT
j_gene: TRBJ1-5; d_gene: NA; abundance: once; v_gene: TRBV5-1; CDR3aa: CASSPRTVSNQPQHF; CDR3nt: TGCGCCAGCAGCCCCCGGACAGTTAGCAATCAGCCCCAGCATTTT
j_gene: TRBJ1-1; d_gene: NA; abundance: few; v_gene: TRBV10-3; CDR3aa: CAISDLTENTEAFF; CDR3nt: TGTGCCATCAGTGATCTGACCGAGAACACTGAAGCTTTCTTT
j_gene: TRBJ1-3; d_gene: NA; abundance: NA; v_gene: TRBV6-6; CDR3aa: CAIDSGNTIYF; CDR3nt: TGTGCCATCGACTCTGGAAACACCATATATTTT
j_gene: TRBJ1-5; d_gene: NA; abundance: many; v_gene: TRBV19; CDR3aa: CASSISGNQPQHF; CDR3nt: TGTGCCAGTAGTATTAGTGGCAATCAGCCCCAGCATTTT
j_gene: TRBJ1-1; d_gene: NA; abundance: few; v_gene: TRBV10-2; CDR3aa: CASSESGPANTEAFF; CDR3nt: TGCGCCAGCAGTGAGTCGGGGCCGGCGAACACTGAAGCTTTCTTT
j_gene: TRBJ2-1; d_gene: TRBD2; abundance: few; v_gene: TRBV4-2; CDR3aa: CASSPDPFTSGDYNEQFF; CDR3nt: TGTGCCAGCAGCCCAGACCCTTTCACTAGCGGAGACTACAATGAGCAGTTCTTC
j_gene: TRBJ1-1; d_gene: NA; abundance: NA; v_gene: TRBV20-1; CDR3aa: CSLRGGGTEAFF; CDR3nt: TGCAGCCTCAGGGGCGGGGGCACTGAAGCTTTCTTT
j_gene: TRBJ2-1; d_gene: NA; abundance: few; v_gene: TRBV30; CDR3aa: CAWSTSGGQEQFF; CDR3nt: TGTGCCTGGAGTACATCCGGAGGGCAAGAGCAGTTCTTC
j_gene: TRBJ1-5; d_gene: NA; abundance: many; v_gene: TRBV11-1; CDR3aa: CASSRDGYQPQHF; CDR3nt: TGTGCCAGCAGCCGAGACGGCTATCAGCCCCAGCATTTT
j_gene: TRBJ1-5; d_gene: TRBD1; abundance: NA; v_gene: TRBV28; CDR3aa: CASMGQGSQPQHF; CDR3nt: TGTGCCAGCATGGGACAGGGAAGTCAGCCCCAGCATTTT
j_gene: TRBJ1-6; d_gene: TRBD1; abundance: many; v_gene: TRBV28; CDR3aa: CASSRGQLNSPLHF; CDR3nt: TGTGCCAGCAGTAGGGGACAGCTTAATTCACCCCTCCACTTT
j_gene: TRBJ1-6; d_gene: NA; abundance: NA; v_gene: TRBV7-6; CDR3aa: CASSSGVEESPLHF; CDR3nt: TGTGCCAGCAGCTCAGGAGTCGAAGAATCACCCCTCCACTTT
j_gene: TRBJ1-5; d_gene: NA; abundance: few; v_gene: TRBV4-1; CDR3aa: CASSPQGWSQPQHF; CDR3nt: TGCGCCAGCAGCCCCCAAGGGTGGAGTCAGCCCCAGCATTTT
j_gene: TRBJ1-1; d_gene: NA; abundance: medium-sized; v_gene: TRBV28; CDR3aa: CASSLPYERSLPNTEAFF; CDR3nt: TGTGCCAGCAGTCTCCCATACGAGAGGTCTCTCCCGAACACTGAAGCTTTCTTT
j_gene: TRBJ2-3; d_gene: NA; abundance: few; v_gene: TRBV18; CDR3aa: CASSPRNTDTQYF; CDR3nt: TGTGCCAGCTCTCCGCGTAACACAGATACGCAGTATTTT
j_gene: TRBJ2-1; d_gene: NA; abundance: few; v_gene: TRBV20-1; CDR3aa: CSARDTPDRFGNEQFF; CDR3nt: TGCAGTGCTAGAGATACCCCGGATCGGTTTGGGAATGAGCAGTTCTTC
j_gene: TRBJ2-1; d_gene: NA; abundance: few; v_gene: TRBV6-6; CDR3aa: CASSYSMRDEQFF; CDR3nt: TGTGCCAGCAGTTACTCGATGCGCGATGAGCAGTTCTTC
j_gene: TRBJ2-1; d_gene: TRBD2; abundance: few; v_gene: TRBV6-1; CDR3aa: CASSTSVPYNEQFF; CDR3nt: TGTGCCAGCAGCACTAGCGTACCCTACAATGAGCAGTTCTTC
j_gene: TRBJ1-2; d_gene: TRBD1; abundance: NA; v_gene: TRBV20-1; CDR3aa: CSARDWGSGTAYGYTF; CDR3nt: TGCAGTGCTAGAGATTGGGGAAGCGGGACAGCCTATGGCTACACCTTC
j_gene: TRBJ1-1; d_gene: TRBD1; abundance: NA; v_gene: TRBV6-6; CDR3aa: CASSQGGSTEAFF; CDR3nt: TGTGCCAGCAGCCAGGGGGGGAGCACTGAAGCTTTCTTT
j_gene: TRBJ2-1; d_gene: NA; abundance: few; v_gene: TRBV29-1; CDR3aa: CSVWWRHSSYNEQFF; CDR3nt: TGCAGCGTTTGGTGGCGCCATAGCTCCTACAATGAGCAGTTCTTC
j_gene: TRBJ1-1; d_gene: NA; abundance: many; v_gene: TRBV7-8; CDR3aa: CASSARRGKLEAFF; CDR3nt: TGTGCCAGCAGCGCCCGCCGAGGGAAACTTGAAGCTTTCTTT